This T cell receptor beta chain appears in the sequencing data of a study of cytomegalovirus exposure and HLA in healthy donors. General study findings and limits: The study recorded more than 150 TCR beta chains that were cytomegalovirus-associated. Most TCR sequences proved rare, with some public TCRs found in many donors. First-cohort TCR clusters were later found to tend to co-occur in the approximately 110 validation repertoires.

Data came from immunoSEQ multiplex PCR; TCRdb stores just in-frame clones and leaves some out. The sample records roughly 350,000 clones, 86% being singletons. Concerning this clone itself: Its target is unknown.

Sequenced: PBMCs. The sequence derives from a woman in her late teens or twenties in good health and CMV-seronegative.

CDR3 region: CASSWRTENSEQFF. The CDR3 coding sequence is TGTGCCAGCAGTTGGAGGACTGAGAATAGTGAGCAGTTCTTC. The rearrangement joins TRBV13 to TRBJ2-1, with a possible D match to TRBD2 (5 bases). Between the trimmed V and J ends, which lost 6 bases and 9 bases, there was a span of 18 bases. Germline values: CDR1 PRHDT, CDR2 FYEKMQ (reference sequence). CDR3 length: 14 residues.